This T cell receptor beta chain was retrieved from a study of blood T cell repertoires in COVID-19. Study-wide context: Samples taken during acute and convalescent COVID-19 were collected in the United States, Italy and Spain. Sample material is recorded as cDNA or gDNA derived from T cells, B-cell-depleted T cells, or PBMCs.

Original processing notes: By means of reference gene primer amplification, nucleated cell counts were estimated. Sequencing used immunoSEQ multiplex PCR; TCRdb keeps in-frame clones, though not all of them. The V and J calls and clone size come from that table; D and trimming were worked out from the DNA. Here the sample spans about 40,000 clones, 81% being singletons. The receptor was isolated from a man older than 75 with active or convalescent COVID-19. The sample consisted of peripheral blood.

The CDR3 region has the DNA TGTGCCACCAACAGGGGGGGCACAGATACGCAGTATTTT. Protein sequence: CATNRGGTDTQYF. This sequence joins TRBV2 and TRBJ2-3, with TRBD1 identical over 8 bases. Germline loops: CDR1 SNHLY, CDR2 FYNNEI. After removal of 10 bases from V and 1 base from J, the junction contained 4 bases not matched to a gene. The CDR3 contains 13 residues.